A single sample is the source of the 25 T cell receptor beta chains below, sequenced in a study of blood T cell repertoires in COVID-19. Repertoires were generated with immunoSEQ multiplex PCR, while TCRdb's copy carries only in-frame clones and drops some. The sample has some 170,000 clones, 60% to 85% seen once. Sequencing was done on a sample of peripheral blood. The receptors originated from a man aged 65-85 years with acute or convalescent COVID-19.

This clone turned up a few times. The chain carries TRBV5-1 and TRBJ2-1, with 7 bases lining up with TRBD1. Losses at the gene ends were 3 bases for V and 0 bases for J; bases not matched to a gene: 9. Germline V gene data show CDR1 as SGHRS and CDR2 as YFSETQ. CDR3 length: 17 residues. CDR3 DNA sequence: TGCGCCAGCAGCTCTCCCGGGACAGAGGCCTCCTACAATGAGCAGTTCTTC. It yields the protein CASSSPGTEASYNEQFF.

The chain carries TRBV11-3 and TRBJ2-5, with TRBD2 identical over 7 bases. V shed 1 base, J shed 5 bases, and the junction held 10 bases outside the gene matches. This CDR3 is built from 16 residues. CDR1 and CDR2 (germline): SGHNT, YENEEA. CDR3 in DNA: TGTGCCAGCAGCTTAGGCTGGGGAGCGGGACGGGAGACCCAGTACTTC. Protein: CASSLGWGAGRETQYF.

The V and J genes are TRBV12-3 or TRBV12-4 and TRBJ2-1, with TRBD2 matching over 7 bases. The V and J ends lost 5 bases and 10 bases, in that order; junction bases with no gene match: 5. CDR3 length: 12 residues. CDR3 amino acids: CASSTSVYEQFF. The DNA of the CDR3 is TGTGCCAGCAGTACTAGCGTGTACGAGCAGTTCTTC.

The V call is TRBV5-4, the J call TRBJ2-1; weak D call: TRBD1 (6 bases). Trimming took 4 bases from V and 0 from J, leaving 11 bases between them. The CDR3 length is 15 residues. Germline CDR1 SGHNT, CDR2 YYREEE (reference sequence). The CDR3 region has the DNA TGTGCCAGCAGCGCCAGGGGAAACTCCTACAATGAGCAGTTCTTC. As protein: CASSARGNSYNEQFF.

This chain uses TRBV12-3 or TRBV12-4 with TRBJ1-3; D ambiguous. Trimming pared 10 bases from V and 0 bases from J, leaving 7 bases between. This CDR3 has 12 residues. The CDR3 region is CATRLSGNTIYF. CDR3 sequence (DNA): TGTGCCACCAGACTCTCTGGAAACACCATATATTTT.

The chain has TRBV15 and TRBJ1-1; maybe TRBD1 (5 bases). Germline lookup yields CDR1 LNHNV and CDR2 YYDKDF (reference sequence). CDR3 length: 15 residues. Trimming removed 2 bases at V and 2 bases at J, with 12 bases between. DNA of the CDR3: TGTGCCACCAGCAGAACAACAGGTATTAACACTGAAGCTTTCTTT. It codes for CATSRTTGINTEAFF.

The rearrangement uses TRBV12-5 and TRBJ1-1; D unclear. The V end lost 5 bases, the J end lost 6 bases, and 7 bases lay between the germline ends. The CDR3 has 11 residues. CDR1 LGHNT and CDR2 FRNRAP come from the germline V gene. The CDR3 loop reads CASGETAEAFF. Written as DNA, the CDR3 is TGTGCTAGTGGTGAGACTGCTGAAGCTTTCTTT.

The rearrangement joins TRBV4-1 to TRBJ1-2; the match to TRBD1 covers 8 bases. The length of the CDR3 is 15 residues. The V and J ends lost 11 bases and 0 bases, in that order; junction bases with no gene match: 11. CDR1 is MGHRA, CDR2 YSYEKL, per germline. The CDR3 sequence: CAPRRQGLPNYGYTF. CDR3 nucleotide sequence: TGCGCCCCCCGACGACAGGGGCTACCTAACTATGGCTACACCTTC.

V is TRBV5-1 and J is TRBJ2-7, with 10 bases matching TRBD1. Germline lookup yields CDR1 SGHRS and CDR2 YFSETQ. Trimming cost V 5 bases and J 3 bases; bases outside gene matches: 5. CDR3 length equals 14 residues. Here the CDR3 reads CASSKGQGFYEQYF. CDR3 bases: TGCGCCAGCAGTAAGGGACAGGGGTTCTACGAGCAGTACTTC.

This clone has just a few counts. CDR3 loop: CAISEPRSDSPLHF. CDR3 sequence (DNA): TGTGCCATCAGTGAGCCGAGGAGTGATTCACCCCTCCACTTT. The chain employs TRBV10-3 and TRBJ1-6; no reliable D call. The CDR3 runs 14 residues. Trimming cost V 2 bases and J 8 bases, with 10 bases left between them. Looked up from germline, CDR1 is ENHRY and CDR2 is SYGVKD.

V gene TRBV4-3 combines with J gene TRBJ2-2, with 8 bases aligning to TRBD2. The trim removed 1 base at V and 6 bases at J, leaving 1 base unmatched. Germline CDR1 reads LGHNA; CDR2 reads YSLEER. This CDR3 is 14 amino acids long. DNA of the CDR3: TGCGCCAGCAGCCAAGCTAGCGGGCCCGGGGAGCTGTTTTTT. Protein: CASSQASGPGELFF.

This clone was seen only once. This chain uses TRBV7-2 with TRBJ1-2; 7 bases match TRBD1. Germline CDR1 and CDR2: SGHTA and FQGNSA. The CDR3 loop spans 15 amino acids. With V trimmed by 5 bases and J by 4 bases, 10 bases remained unmatched. The CDR3 loop is CASSPRTGSGYGYTF. The CDR3 DNA reads TGTGCCAGCAGCCCGCGGACAGGTTCGGGCTATGGCTACACCTTC.

The chain combines TRBV5-4 with TRBJ2-5, with TRBD2 identical over 12 bases. Unmatched junction bases numbered 4, after V lost 5 bases and J lost 5 bases. The germline CDR1 and CDR2 sequences are SGHNT and YYREEE (reference sequence). This CDR3 has 14 residues. CDR3 sequence reads: CASRLGLAGETQYF. CDR3 DNA sequence: TGTGCCAGCAGGCTAGGACTAGCGGGGGAGACCCAGTACTTC.

The rearrangement uses TRBV3-1 (or the pseudogene TRBV3-2) and TRBJ2-5; no clear D gene. V shed 1 base and J shed 0 bases, with 9 bases lying between them. This CDR3 spans 15 amino acids. Germline V gives CDR1 LGHDT, CDR2 YNNKEL (reference sequence). The chain's CDR3 is CASSQVALHQETQYF. CDR3 nucleotides: TGTGCCAGCAGCCAAGTAGCACTCCACCAAGAGACCCAGTACTTC.

This clone has only one observation. The chain is built from TRBV10-1 and TRBJ1-2, with D unclear. Per the germline V gene, CDR1 is WNHNN and CDR2 is SYGVQD (reference sequence). Trimming took 0 bases from V and 4 from J, leaving 9 bases between them. The CDR3 length is 14 residues. CDR3 coding DNA: TGCGCCAGCAGTGAGTCCGGACTGAGCTATGGCTACACCTTC. As protein: CASSESGLSYGYTF.

This sequence joins TRBV27 and TRBJ2-7; 8 bases align to TRBD1. Per the germline V gene, CDR1 is MNHEY and CDR2 is SMNVEV (reference sequence). This CDR3 contains 14 residues. V dropped 4 bases and J dropped 0; count of bases not matched to a gene: 2. As DNA, the CDR3 is TGTGCCAGCAGTTCGGACAGGGTCTCCTACGAGCAGTACTTC. Translated, it gives CASSSDRVSYEQYF.

The chain combines TRBV27 with TRBJ2-3, with no clear D. Germline V gene sequence: CDR1 MNHEY, CDR2 SMNVEV (reference sequence). V was shortened by 6 bases and J by 2 bases, with 12 bases between the two germline ends. The CDR3 length is 14 residues. The CDR3 protein is CASSPGSLTDTQYF. In DNA form, the CDR3 reads TGTGCCAGCAGCCCAGGAAGCCTCACAGATACGCAGTATTTT.

The rearrangement uses TRBV7-9 and TRBJ2-5; 7 nucleotides align to TRBD1. This CDR3 has 14 residues. Germline CDR1 is SEHNR and CDR2 is FQNEAQ (reference sequence). Trimming cost V 5 bases and J 4 bases; bases outside gene matches: 7. Written as DNA, the CDR3 is TGTGCCAGCAGCCAACAGGGGTTAAGAGAGACCCAGTACTTC. Translation gives CASSQQGLRETQYF. The full variable domain, completed using reference TRBV7-9 and TRBJ2-5, is DTGVSQNPRHKITKRGQNVTFRCDPISEHNRLYWYRQTLGQGPEFLTYFQNEAQLEKSRLLSDRFSAERPKGSFSTLEIQRTEQGDSAMYLCASSQQGLRETQYFGPGTRLLVL.

The chain employs TRBV5-6 and TRBJ2-1; D is undetermined. Germline CDR1 is SGHDT and CDR2 is YYEEEE. The CDR3 runs to 11 residues. V lost 5 bases to trimming and J lost 9 bases, with 9 bases between them. CDR3 DNA: TGTGCCAGCAGTACCAATAGTGAGCAGTTCTTC. This translates into CASSTNSEQFF. The full variable domain, rest sourced from reference TRBV5-6 and TRBJ2-1, is DAGVTQSPTHLIKTRGQQVTLRCSPKSGHDTVSWYQQALGQGPQFIFQYYEEEERQRGNFPDRFSGHQFPNYSSELNVNALLLGDSALYLCASSTNSEQFFGPGTRLTVL.

The chain employs TRBV6-2 or TRBV6-3 and TRBJ1-5; TRBD1 matches 7 bases. The ends lost 3 bases at V and 1 base at J; junction bases unmatched: 15. CDR1 and CDR2 from the germline V gene are MNHEY and SVGEGT. CDR3 length: 19 amino acids. CDR3 DNA: TGTGCCAGCAGTTATAGACAGGGAAGAGGGGAAGGAAGCAATCAGCCCCAGCATTTT. Protein: CASSYRQGRGEGSNQPQHF.

The J gene is TRBJ2-5, the V gene TRBV2, with 14 bases matching TRBD2. Germline V gene lookup returns CDR1 SNHLY and CDR2 FYNNEI. This CDR3 is 16 amino acids long. The ends lost 6 bases at V and 5 bases at J; junction bases unmatched: 8. The CDR3 DNA follows: TGTGCCAGCAGCGGGACTAGCGGGAGTAGAGGGGAGACCCAGTACTTC. Its translation is CASSGTSGSRGETQYF.

This chain links TRBV7-8 with TRBJ1-4; weak D call: TRBD1 (6 bases). Trimming stripped 5 bases from V and 1 base from J, with 11 bases between. This CDR3 has 15 amino acids. CDR1 SGHVS and CDR2 FQNEAQ come from the germline V gene. CDR3 loop: CASSPRGGTNEKLFF. As DNA, the CDR3 is TGTGCCAGCAGCCCTAGGGGGGGAACTAATGAAAAACTGTTTTTT.

The rearrangement uses TRBV24-1 and TRBJ2-7, with TRBD2 identical over 7 bases. The CDR3 has 14 amino acids. Germline lookup yields CDR1 KGHDR and CDR2 SFDVKD. The V gene end was trimmed by 4 bases and the J gene end by 2 bases; junction bases not matched to a gene: 4. The CDR3 nucleotides are TGTGCCACCAGTGACCGAGGACTAGCCTACGAGCAGTACTTC. The encoded protein is CATSDRGLAYEQYF.

The chain joins TRBV6-1 to TRBJ1-2; the match to TRBD1 covers 7 bases. Germline CDR1 and CDR2: MNHNS and SASEGT. The J segment lost 8 bases and the V segment lost 1 base, leaving 4 bases of the junction unmatched. The CDR3 loop spans 13 amino acids. The CDR3 DNA is TGTGCCAGCAGTGAAGTGGAGACAGGGGGCTACACCTTC. Translating gives CASSEVETGGYTF.

The V call is TRBV5-1, the J call TRBJ1-6, with 7 bases matching TRBD1. The V gene end was trimmed by 1 base and the J gene end by 5 bases; junction bases not matched to a gene: 3. CDR1 is SGHRS, CDR2 YFSETQ, per germline. This CDR3 is 15 amino acids long. The CDR3 here is CASSLRQGDNSPLHF. Written as DNA, the CDR3 is TGCGCCAGCAGCTTGAGACAGGGAGATAATTCACCCCTCCACTTT. Combining the CDR3 with reference TRBV5-1 and TRBJ1-6 gives the whole variable domain KAGVTQTPRYLIKTRGQQVTLSCSPISGHRSVSWYQQTPGQGLQFLFEYFSETQRNKGNFPGRFSGRQFSNSRSEMNVSTLELGDSALYLCASSLRQGDNSPLHFGNGTRLTVT.